The T cell receptor (beta chain) described here comes from a study of shared clonotypes between healthy human individuals. Only CD45RO-negative cells positively selected for CCR7 counted as naive CD8 cells, so terminally differentiated effector memory CD45RA+ cells were excluded. Whole-study results and caveats: In the sorted subsets, rarefaction showed sequencing was incomplete despite large depth. In a handful of donors, about 5% of naive CD4 clonotypes appeared in common.

As to this clone: The target antigen is unknown.

The CDR3 sequence is 14 residues long. The germline CDR1 and CDR2 sequences are MNHEY and SVGAGI. Trimming removed 3 bases from V and 6 bases from J; junction bases left unmatched: 7. The assay was immunoSEQ multiplex PCR, and TCRdb's table has in-frame clones only and misses some. The sample holds 700,000 to 950,000 clones; roughly 96% are singletons and the top ten take less than 0.25%. This receptor was obtained from a man aged 25 to 40 in good health. Material: naive CD8+ T cells sorted from blood. V gene TRBV6-5 combines with J gene TRBJ2-7; 8 positions match TRBD2. The CDR3 sequence: CASSYLAGGPEQYF. CDR3 coding DNA: TGTGCCAGCAGTTATTTGGCGGGAGGTCCCGAGCAGTACTTC.